Detailed here is one TCR beta chain. A single count supports this clone. Its target antigen remains unknown. Qualities for individual bases were not recorded, and no much larger clone is one base off. The germline V gene (reference sequence) provides CDR1 LNHDA and CDR2 SQIVND. CDR3 length: 16 amino acids, cysteine to phenylalanine. Only CDR3 DNA is held: 48 bases, read in frame from base 1. V was cut back by 1 base and J by 5 bases, leaving a gap of 16 bases between them. This specimen comes from a study of graft-versus-host responses after intestinal transplantation (TCRdb year 2021). Background on the whole study: The transplants that recipients received were multivisceral, liver-intestinal, or isolated intestinal. A cohort of about two dozen intestinal transplant recipients, including one retransplant, was enrolled, and 3 patients lacking pretransplant specimens were excluded. After intestinal transplantation, graft-versus-host and host-versus-graft alloreactive T cell clones in the graft, circulation and bone marrow were tracked using bulk TCR-beta CDR3 sequencing. To identify alloreactive clones, pre-transplant mixed lymphocyte reaction products were sequenced and compared with unstimulated pre-transplant donor and recipient T cells. Samples from three later patients were sequenced in-house on an Illumina MiSeq with MiXCR processing rather than by the commercial service. Donor T cell macrochimerism was defined as a peak of at least 4% donor T cells among recipient peripheral blood mononuclear cells. Every recipient was given anti-thymocyte globulin induction, then maintenance tacrolimus and steroids for around three years.

What the authors observed across the whole study: In the allografts of patients with donor T cell macrochimerism, GvH to HvG T cell clonal ratios were high. Early after transplant, peak levels of circulating GvH clones were associated with declines in HvG clones. Conclusions were limited by the relatively low number and heterogeneity of intestinal transplant patients. GvH clones were detected in recipient bone marrow, and some of these GvH clones were observed earlier in ileal mucosa or blood, consistent with an intestinal mucosal origin.

The label giving this sample's time point can be read as: cells obtained before transplantation from donor or recipient. CD3+CD4+ and CD3+CD8+ populations were FACS-sorted from unstimulated pre-transplant donor and recipient cells taken from spleen or lymph nodes. Libraries were built with the immunoSEQ multiplex PCR assay. In most patients, genomic DNA was isolated using the Qiagen DNeasy Blood and Tissue Kit and sent frozen to Adaptive Biotechnologies for TCR sequencing. Adaptive Biotechnologies carried out high-throughput TCR-beta CDR3 sequencing of genomic DNA for most patients. On the study's bioinformatics: TCR sequencing data were retrieved from Adaptive's ImmunoSEQ software for 18 patients, whereas three other patients were processed with MiXCR and VDJtools. To correct CD4 versus CD8 sorting errors, any sequence found in both subsets at a frequency ratio below 5:1 was removed. CDR3 nucleotide sequences shared between donor and recipient were removed because the origin of such sequences could not be assigned. To be classed as alloreactive, a clone needed at least 2-fold expansion over unstimulated cells and a minimum CFSE-low frequency of 0.002% (template counts) or 0.001% (read counts). Clones were considered mappable if detected in sequenced pre-transplant spleen, lymph node, or MLR CFSE-low populations of the donor or recipient. The cumulative frequency of alloreactive clones was calculated as a percentage of all sequences, weighted by copy number. Drawn from immuneACCESS, this table holds only the in-frame rearrangements with V and J called that TCRdb kept. Clones are partly lost; checked studies trace under half to an unresolved V gene and leave the rest unexplained. V, J and clone size were drawn from that table, and D and trimming were deduced from the DNA. The sample table holds 96,000 or so clones, of which 80% to 95% were seen once. Roughly 0.17% of the sample lies in the top ten.

The rearrangement combines TRBV19 with TRBJ2-3, with the D gene call left open. The source of this sequence is a human donor who received an intestinal transplant. Sequencing used unstimulated CD4+ T cells sorted from spleen or lymph node cells, obtained before intestinal transplant. CDR3 reads: CASSIVGHRAQDTQYF. The DNA sequence follows: TGTGCCAGTAGTATAGTAGGTCACAGAGCCCAAGATACGCAGTATTTT.